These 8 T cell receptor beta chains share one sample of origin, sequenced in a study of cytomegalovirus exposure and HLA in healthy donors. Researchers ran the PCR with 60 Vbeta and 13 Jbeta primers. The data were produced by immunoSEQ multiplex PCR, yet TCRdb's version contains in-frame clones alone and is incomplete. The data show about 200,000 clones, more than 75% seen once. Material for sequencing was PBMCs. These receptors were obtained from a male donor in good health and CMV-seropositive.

CDR3 coding DNA: TGTGCCATCAGTGGGGCAGGGTCCGAGTTGAGTAGTGAAGCTTTCTTT. Its protein is CAISGAGSELSSEAFF. J is TRBJ1-1 and V is TRBV10-3; perhaps TRBD1 as D (5 bases). This CDR3 spans 16 amino acids. The V end lost 4 bases, the J end lost 7 bases, and 22 bases lay between the germline ends. The germline V gene encodes CDR1 ENHRY and CDR2 SYGVKD.

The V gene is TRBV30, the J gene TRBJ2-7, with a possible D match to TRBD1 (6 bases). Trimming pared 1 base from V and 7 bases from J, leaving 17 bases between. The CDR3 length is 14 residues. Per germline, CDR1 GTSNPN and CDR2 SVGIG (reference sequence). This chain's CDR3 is CAWSAGTLGGEQYF. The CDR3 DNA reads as TGTGCCTGGAGTGCTGGGACACTCGGTGGGGAGCAGTACTTC.

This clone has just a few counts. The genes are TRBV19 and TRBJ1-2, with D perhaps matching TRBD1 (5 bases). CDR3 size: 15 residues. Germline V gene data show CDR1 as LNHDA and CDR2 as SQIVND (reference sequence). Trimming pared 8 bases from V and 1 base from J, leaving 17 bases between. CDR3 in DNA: TGTGCCAGTTGGGCGGGGGACGAATTTAACTATGGCTACACCTTC. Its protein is CASWAGDEFNYGYTF.

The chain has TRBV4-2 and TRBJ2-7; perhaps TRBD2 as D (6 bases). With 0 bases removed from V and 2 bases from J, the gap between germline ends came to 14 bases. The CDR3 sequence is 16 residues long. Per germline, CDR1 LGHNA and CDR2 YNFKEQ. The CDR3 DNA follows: TGTGCCAGCAGCCAAGACTATAGCGGAACCACCTACGAGCAGTACTTC. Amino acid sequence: CASSQDYSGTTYEQYF.

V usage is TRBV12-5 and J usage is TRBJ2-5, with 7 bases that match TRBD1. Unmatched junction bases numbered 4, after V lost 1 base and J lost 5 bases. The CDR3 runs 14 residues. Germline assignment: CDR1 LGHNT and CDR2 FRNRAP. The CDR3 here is CASGLGQGEETQYF. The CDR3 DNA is TGTGCTAGTGGTTTGGGACAGGGAGAGGAGACCCAGTACTTC.

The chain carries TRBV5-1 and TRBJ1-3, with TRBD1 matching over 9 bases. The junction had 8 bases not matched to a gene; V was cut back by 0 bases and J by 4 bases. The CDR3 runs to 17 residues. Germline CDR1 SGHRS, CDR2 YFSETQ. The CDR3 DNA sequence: TGCGCCAGCAGCTTGGATGGAACAGGGGGCTTAGGAAACACCATATATTTT. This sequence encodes CASSLDGTGGLGNTIYF. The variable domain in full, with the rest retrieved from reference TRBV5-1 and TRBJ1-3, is KAGVTQTPRYLIKTRGQQVTLSCSPISGHRSVSWYQQTPGQGLQFLFEYFSETQRNKGNFPGRFSGRQFSNSRSEMNVSTLELGDSALYLCASSLDGTGGLGNTIYFGEGSWLTVV.

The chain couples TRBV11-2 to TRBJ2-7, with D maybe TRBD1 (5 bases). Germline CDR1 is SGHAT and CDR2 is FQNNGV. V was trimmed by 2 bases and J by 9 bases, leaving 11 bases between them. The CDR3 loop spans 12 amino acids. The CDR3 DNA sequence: TGTGCCAGCAGCTTAATCACAGGACGGCAGTACTTC. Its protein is CASSLITGRQYF. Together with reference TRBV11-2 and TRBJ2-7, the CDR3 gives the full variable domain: EAGVAQSPRYKIIEKRQSVAFWCNPISGHATLYWYQQILGQGPKLLIQFQNNGVVDDSQLPKDRFSAERLKGVDSTLKIQPAKLEDSAVYLCASSLITGRQYFGPGTRLTVT.

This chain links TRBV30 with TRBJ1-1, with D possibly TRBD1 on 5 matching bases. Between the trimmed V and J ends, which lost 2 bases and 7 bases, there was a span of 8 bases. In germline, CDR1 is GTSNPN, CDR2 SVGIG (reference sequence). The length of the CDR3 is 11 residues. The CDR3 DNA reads TGTGCCTGGAGTCGGGGGTTTGAAGCTTTCTTT. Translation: CAWSRGFEAFF.